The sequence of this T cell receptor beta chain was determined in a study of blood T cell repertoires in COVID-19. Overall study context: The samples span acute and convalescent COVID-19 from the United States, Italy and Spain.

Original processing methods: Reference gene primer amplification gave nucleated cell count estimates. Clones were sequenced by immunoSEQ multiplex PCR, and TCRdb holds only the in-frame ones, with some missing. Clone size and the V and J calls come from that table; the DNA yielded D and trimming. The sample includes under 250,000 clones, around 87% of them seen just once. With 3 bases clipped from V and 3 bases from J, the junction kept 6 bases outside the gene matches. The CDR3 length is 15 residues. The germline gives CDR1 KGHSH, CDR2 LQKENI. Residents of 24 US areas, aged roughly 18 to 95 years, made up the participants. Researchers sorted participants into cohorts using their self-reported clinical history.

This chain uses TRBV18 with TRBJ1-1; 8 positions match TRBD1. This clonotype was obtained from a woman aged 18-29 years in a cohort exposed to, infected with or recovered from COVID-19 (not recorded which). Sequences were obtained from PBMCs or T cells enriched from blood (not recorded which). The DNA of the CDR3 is TGTGCCAGCTCACCGAGGACAGGGCGCGACACTGAAGCTTTCTTT. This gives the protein CASSPRTGRDTEAFF.